This entry lists 21 T cell receptor beta chains sequenced from one sample in a study of T cell responses to AZD1222 COVID-19 vaccine. TCRdb's copy holds only in-frame clones and misses some; the assay was immunoSEQ multiplex PCR. The sample carries tens of thousands of clones, 85% to 90% recorded once. The sample in question was peripheral blood, obtained on day 0 of AZD1222 vaccination. The receptors originated from an adult in good health.

The chain combines TRBV19 with TRBJ2-5; D may be TRBD2 (6 bases). This CDR3 spans 16 amino acids. Trimming left V 10 bases short and J 4 bases short, with 25 bases between. Per the germline V gene, CDR1 is LNHDA and CDR2 is SQIVND (reference sequence). The CDR3 here is CATTRPGGAGGETQYF. DNA of the CDR3: TGTGCCACCACTCGCCCCGGCGGGGCCGGGGGAGAGACCCAGTACTTC.

The chain couples TRBV5-4 to TRBJ1-2, with TRBD1 matching over 8 bases. Trimming took 0 bases from V and 6 from J; bases not matched to a gene: 4. In germline, CDR1 is SGHNT, CDR2 YYREEE (reference sequence). This CDR3 has 14 amino acids. CDR3 sequence reads: CASSLGRGQDGYTF. Here the CDR3 DNA reads TGTGCCAGCAGCTTGGGCAGGGGGCAGGATGGCTACACCTTC.

The rearrangement links TRBV9 to TRBJ1-1; D perhaps matches TRBD1 (5 bases). The V end was cut by 7 bases, the J end by 5 bases, with 18 bases between. The CDR3 totals 14 residues. From germline, CDR1 is SGDLS and CDR2 YYNGEE. The CDR3 DNA is TGTGCCAGCTCCGCTCAAATGGGGGATACTGAAGCTTTCTTT. Encoded protein: CASSAQMGDTEAFF. Full variable domain (rest looked up from reference TRBV9 and TRBJ1-1): DSGVTQTPKHLITATGQRVTLRCSPRSGDLSVYWYQQSLDQGLQFLIQYYNGEERAKGNILERFSAQQFPDLHSELNLSSLELGDSALYFCASSAQMGDTEAFFGQGTRLTVV.

This sequence joins TRBV6-5 and TRBJ2-7, with D possibly called TRBD1 or TRBD2 (5 bases each). V lost 1 base and J 4 bases, leaving 14 bases between the germline ends. Germline assignment: CDR1 MNHEY and CDR2 SVGAGI. The CDR3 covers 15 residues. DNA of the CDR3: TGTGCCAGCAGTTACTTACGGGACCACCCTTACGAGCAGTACTTC. Protein product: CASSYLRDHPYEQYF.

The rearrangement joins TRBV9 to TRBJ1-1; D unclear. CDR3 length: 13 amino acids. Germline loops: CDR1 SGDLS, CDR2 YYNGEE. V shed 2 bases and J shed 4 bases, with 9 bases lying between them. This CDR3 reads CASSVGVVTEAFF. DNA of the CDR3: TGTGCCAGCAGCGTTGGGGTGGTCACTGAAGCTTTCTTT.

Only one count was recorded for this clone. The chain couples TRBV5-3 to TRBJ2-1, with 8 nucleotides matching TRBD2. TRBV5-3 is an ORF for which the function is uncertain. Trimming removed 2 bases from V and 2 bases from J; junction bases left unmatched: 12. The CDR3 length is 18 residues. The CDR3 loop reads CARSFSAGGQDTYNEQFF. The CDR3 bases are TGTGCCAGAAGCTTCTCGGCGGGGGGCCAAGACACCTACAATGAGCAGTTCTTC.

The rearrangement links TRBV12-3 or TRBV12-4 to TRBJ1-2; 9 nucleotides agree with TRBD1. The CDR3 runs to 13 residues. The V and J ends lost 5 bases and 8 bases, in that order; junction bases with no gene match: 6. The CDR3 DNA reads as TGTGCCAGCAGTACCGGGACAGGGAGGGGCTACACCTTC. Residues: CASSTGTGRGYTF.

This chain connects TRBV7-6 to TRBJ1-4; D call uncertain. CDR1 and CDR2 from the germline V gene are SGHVS and FNYEAQ. The CDR3 covers 12 residues. The V and J ends lost 5 bases and 6 bases respectively, with 7 bases between them. Here the CDR3 reads CASSRGDEKLFF. CDR3 DNA sequence: TGTGCCAGCAGCCGCGGAGATGAAAAACTGTTTTTT.

The genes are TRBV19 and TRBJ2-7, with 8 bases fitting TRBD1. Germline V gene data show CDR1 as LNHDA and CDR2 as SQIVND (reference sequence). V dropped 3 bases and J dropped 5; count of bases not matched to a gene: 6. The CDR3 totals 14 residues. CDR3 DNA sequence: TGTGCCAGTAGTATCGGACAGGGAGCCGACGAGCAGTACTTC. Translating gives CASSIGQGADEQYF.

The rearrangement links TRBV18 to TRBJ1-3; D gene ambiguous. V lost 2 bases and J lost 1, with 18 bases in between. Germline loops: CDR1 KGHSH, CDR2 LQKENI. CDR3 length equals 18 residues. CDR3 nucleotide sequence: TGTGCCAGCTCACCATTTAATTATGACGGACTTTCTGGAAACACCATATATTTT. Encoded protein: CASSPFNYDGLSGNTIYF. The complete variable domain, with remaining parts taken from reference TRBV18 and TRBJ1-3, reads NAGVMQNPRHLVRRRGQEARLRCSPMKGHSHVYWYRQLPEEGLKFMVYLQKENIIDESGMPKERFSAEFPKEGPSILRIQQVVRGDSAAYFCASSPFNYDGLSGNTIYFGEGSWLTVV.

This clone was seen once. This sequence joins TRBV7-2 and TRBJ1-2, with D tentatively TRBD1 (5 bases). The ends were cut back, 6 bases at V and 5 bases at J, with 13 bases in the middle. This CDR3 has 13 amino acids. The V gene's germline CDR1 is SGHTA and CDR2 FQGNSA. The CDR3 coding sequence is TGTGCCAGCAGTCCACAGGTTGGGTATGGCTACACCTTC. As protein: CASSPQVGYGYTF.

The chain couples TRBV5-1 to TRBJ2-7; 11 bases fit TRBD1. Germline CDR1 reads SGHRS; CDR2 reads YFSETQ. Trimming removed 4 bases from V and 4 bases from J; junction bases left unmatched: 7. This CDR3 contains 15 residues. CDR3 sequence reads: CASSKGQGGNYEQYF. In DNA form, the CDR3 reads TGCGCCAGCAGCAAGGGACAGGGGGGGAATTACGAGCAGTACTTC.

The chain employs TRBV19 and TRBJ1-2; TRBD1 aligns across 7 bases. J lost 0 bases, V lost 6 bases, and 4 bases had no gene match. Germline values: CDR1 LNHDA, CDR2 SQIVND (reference sequence). The CDR3 sequence is 14 residues long. CDR3 DNA: TGTGCCAGTAGGACCGGGACAGCTAACTATGGCTACACCTTC. Protein: CASRTGTANYGYTF.

This chain links TRBV15 with TRBJ1-5, with D unresolved. CDR3 length: 14 residues. Trimming stripped 4 bases from V and 5 bases from J, with 12 bases between. The V gene's germline CDR1 is LNHNV and CDR2 YYDKDF (reference sequence). CDR3 DNA: TGTGCCACCAGCATCCTCCCCGGTGATCAGCCCCAGCATTTT. Amino acid sequence: CATSILPGDQPQHF. The full variable domain, completed using reference TRBV15 and TRBJ1-5, is DAMVIQNPRYQVTQFGKPVTLSCSQTLNHNVMYWYQQKSSQAPKLLFHYYDKDFNNEADTPDNFQSRRPNTSFCFLDIRSPGLGDTAMYLCATSILPGDQPQHFGDGTRLSIL.

CDR3 loop: CASSHYRGSYTF. CDR3 DNA: TGTGCCAGCAGCCACTACAGGGGTAGCTACACCTTC. The chain employs TRBV7-9 and TRBJ1-2, with TRBD1 identical over 7 bases. CDR3 length: 12 residues. V lost 5 bases to trimming and J lost 9 bases; unmatched junction nucleotides: 6. CDR1 is SEHNR and CDR2 is FQNEAQ in the germline V gene (reference sequence).

The chain carries TRBV5-1 and TRBJ2-7; D call uncertain. Deletions cut 0 bases from V and 1 base from J, with 8 bases between. The CDR3 has 14 amino acids. Germline CDR1 is SGHRS and CDR2 is YFSETQ. The CDR3 loop is CASSLVLGSYEQYF. CDR3 DNA sequence: TGCGCCAGCAGCTTGGTTTTGGGTTCCTACGAGCAGTACTTC.

The chain is built from TRBV24-1 and TRBJ1-4; TRBD1 matches at 9 bases. There are 16 residues in the CDR3. The trim removed 3 bases at V and 10 bases at J, leaving 11 bases unmatched. Germline values: CDR1 KGHDR, CDR2 SFDVKD. CDR3 protein: CATSDPEGTGSGKLFF. The CDR3 nucleotides are TGTGCCACCAGTGATCCCGAAGGGACAGGGTCAGGAAAACTGTTTTTT.

The chain couples TRBV7-9 to TRBJ1-2, with D perhaps matching TRBD1 (5 bases). The CDR3 loop spans 15 amino acids. Trimming took 3 bases from V and 5 from J, leaving 16 bases between them. Germline V gene sequence: CDR1 SEHNR, CDR2 FQNEAQ (reference sequence). Here the CDR3 DNA reads TGTGCCAGCAGCTTTTCCCGACAGTACCGTTATGGCTACACCTTC. It encodes CASSFSRQYRYGYTF.

The chain links TRBV27 to TRBJ1-2, with 8 bases lining up with TRBD1. This CDR3 is 12 amino acids long. V lost 9 bases and J lost 6; bases outside the gene matches: 6. The germline V gene has CDR1 MNHEY and CDR2 SMNVEV (reference sequence). The CDR3 sequence: CASRRTGNGYTF. CDR3 sequence (DNA): TGTGCCAGTCGTCGGACAGGGAATGGCTACACCTTC.

The chain combines TRBV5-1 with TRBJ2-5; D might be TRBD1 (5 bases). This CDR3 has 16 residues. With 0 bases removed from V and 1 base from J, the gap between germline ends came to 13 bases. Germline V gene lookup returns CDR1 SGHRS and CDR2 YFSETQ. The CDR3 bases are TGCGCCAGCAGCTTGGCCTCGGCAGGGCCCCAAGAGACCCAGTACTTC. Amino acids: CASSLASAGPQETQYF.

This clone was counted only a few times. The V gene is TRBV27, the J gene TRBJ1-4, with 9 bases aligning to TRBD1. Per germline, CDR1 MNHEY and CDR2 SMNVEV (reference sequence). Trimming at V came to 6 bases and at J to 5 bases, leaving 16 bases not matched to a gene. This CDR3 contains 18 residues. The DNA for the CDR3 is TGTGCCAGCAGCTTCCGCATCGATGACGACAGGGGGAATGAAAAACTGTTTTTT. This encodes CASSFRIDDDRGNEKLFF.